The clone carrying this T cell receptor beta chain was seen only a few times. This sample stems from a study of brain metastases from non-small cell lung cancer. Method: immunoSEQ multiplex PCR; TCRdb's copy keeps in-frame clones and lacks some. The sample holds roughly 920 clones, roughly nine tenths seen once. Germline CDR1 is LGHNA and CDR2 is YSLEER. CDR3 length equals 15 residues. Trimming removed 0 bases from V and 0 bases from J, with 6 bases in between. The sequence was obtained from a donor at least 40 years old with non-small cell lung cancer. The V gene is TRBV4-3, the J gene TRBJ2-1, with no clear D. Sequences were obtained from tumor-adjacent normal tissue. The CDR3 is CASSQDQSSYNEQFF. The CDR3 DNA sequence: TGCGCCAGCAGCCAAGATCAGAGCTCCTACAATGAGCAGTTCTTC.